What follows are 9 T cell receptor beta chains derived from one specimen sequenced in a study of identical twins (dated by TCRdb to the mid-2010s). The library was built by means of 5' RACE. The run used an Illumina HiSeq 2000. Clones were called with MiXCR by TCRdb after fastp trimmed the public reads at Q25, and only in-frame beta chains were retained. Each CDR3 protein appears once, grouped with its most common genes and DNA. Present in this sample are about 520,000 distinct CDR3 sequences, about 20% of which were seen just once. In total, the top ten clones hold about 0.91% of the sample. The same data also contributed to another study, on T cells expressing NK-cell markers.

The sample comprised CD4+ T cells sorted from blood. The receptor set was obtained from a woman aged 18-29 years in good health.

Ten or more counts support this clonotype. The chain employs TRBV5-8 and TRBJ2-4; D uncertain. V lost 0 bases, J lost 5 bases, and 9 bases lay in between. CDR1 and CDR2 from the germline V gene are SGHTS and YDEGEE. This CDR3 region has 14 residues. The CDR3 loop is CASSLDGRENIQYF. CDR3 in DNA: TGTGCCAGCAGCTTGGATGGTAGGGAAAACATTCAGTACTTC. The full variable domain, in which reference TRBV5-8 and TRBJ2-4 provide the parts outside the CDR3, is EAGVTQSPTHLIKTRGQQATLRCSPISGHTSVYWYQQALGLGLQFLLWYDEGEERNRGNFPPRFSGRQFPNYSSELNVNALELEDSALYLCASSLDGRENIQYFGAGTRLSVL.

This clonotype was seen at least ten times. The gene calls are TRBV3-1 and TRBJ1-2; no definite D call. CDR1 and CDR2 from the germline V gene are LGHDT and YNNKEL (reference sequence). Trimming left V 1 base short and J 2 bases short, with 8 bases between. The CDR3 runs 14 residues. Written as DNA, the CDR3 is TGTGCCAGCAGCCAAGGGGGAGGAAACTATGGCTACACCTTC. It translates to CASSQGGGNYGYTF. The entire variable domain, with the rest obtained from reference TRBV3-1 and TRBJ1-2, is as follows: DTAVSQTPKYLVTQMGNDKSIKCEQNLGHDTMYWYKQDSKKFLKIMFSYNNKELIINETVPNRFSPKSPDKAHLNLHINSLELGDSAVYFCASSQGGGNYGYTFGSGTRLTVV.

This clonotype was seen a few times. The chain employs TRBV6-2 or TRBV6-3 and TRBJ2-1; 13 nucleotides agree with TRBD2. Germline CDR1 reads MNHEY; CDR2 reads SVGEGT. The J segment lost 7 bases and the V segment lost 5 bases, leaving 5 bases of the junction unmatched. The CDR3 is 15 amino acids. The CDR3 DNA reads TGTGCCAGCAGTACCATACTAGCGGGGGGGAATGAGCAGTTCTTC. Its protein product is CASSTILAGGNEQFF.

At least ten counts were recorded for this clonotype. The chain combines TRBV24-1 with TRBJ2-1; D is unresolved. There are 15 residues in the CDR3. V was shortened by 5 bases and J by 0 bases, with 10 bases between the two germline ends. Looked up from germline, CDR1 is KGHDR and CDR2 is SFDVKD. The CDR3 region is CATSANISSYNEQFF. In DNA, the CDR3 is TGTGCCACCAGTGCCAATATCTCCTCCTACAATGAGCAGTTCTTC.

The chain employs TRBV20-1 and TRBJ1-1; D is uncertain. The germline V and J ends were trimmed by 3 bases and 1 base, with 21 bases remaining between them. Germline V gene sequence: CDR1 DFQATT, CDR2 SNEGSKA (reference sequence). CDR3 length: 17 residues. Written as DNA, the CDR3 is TGCAGTGCTAGGCGGTTGGGGTCTGGGCTTTCGAACACTGAAGCTTTCTTT. Protein product: CSARRLGSGLSNTEAFF.

The CDR3 reads CASTRAGVNTNEQFF. The CDR3 bases are TGTGCCAGCACCAGAGCGGGAGTGAACACTAATGAGCAGTTCTTC. The chain couples TRBV6-1 to TRBJ2-1; TRBD2 matches at 8 bases. The CDR3 has 15 residues. Germline assignment: CDR1 MNHNS and CDR2 SASEGT. Trimming at V came to 7 bases and at J to 7 bases, leaving 12 bases not matched to a gene.

This clonotype showed up just a few times. This chain links TRBV15 with TRBJ2-3, with no clear D. There are 14 residues in the CDR3. Germline CDR1 reads LNHNV; CDR2 reads YYDKDF (reference sequence). V was trimmed by 8 bases and J by 0 bases, leaving 12 bases between them. CDR3 sequence reads: CATSFPSSTDTQYF. The CDR3, as DNA: TGTGCCACCTCTTTTCCGTCTAGCACAGATACGCAGTATTTT. Based on the CDR3 plus reference TRBV15 and TRBJ2-3, the full variable domain is DAMVIQNPRYQVTQFGKPVTLSCSQTLNHNVMYWYQQKSSQAPKLLFHYYDKDFNNEADTPDNFQSRRPNTSFCFLDIRSPGLGDTAMYLCATSFPSSTDTQYFGPGTRLTVL.

The chain carries TRBV6-6 and TRBJ2-3, with D uncertain. CDR1 is MNHNY, CDR2 SVGAGI, per germline (reference sequence). V lost 4 bases, J lost 1 base, and 6 bases lay in between. CDR3 length: 13 amino acids. The CDR3, as DNA: TGTGCCAGCAGTTTTATCGGCACAGATACGCAGTATTTT. Its translation is CASSFIGTDTQYF.

This clonotype appeared a few times. This chain's CDR3 is CASSQDYRDRATDTQYF. CDR3 sequence (DNA): TGCGCCAGCAGCCAAGATTACAGGGACCGGGCCACAGATACGCAGTATTTT. The V call is TRBV4-3, the J call TRBJ2-3; a weak D match, TRBD1 (6 bases). Germline loops: CDR1 LGHNA, CDR2 YSLEER. Between the trimmed V and J ends, which lost 0 bases and 2 bases, there was a span of 15 bases. The CDR3 runs 17 residues.